Listed below are T cell receptor beta chains from one sample, sequenced in a study of blood T cell repertoires in COVID-19. The table came from immunoSEQ multiplex PCR; TCRdb's copy has only in-frame clones and leaves some out. The sample yields about 13,000 clones, approximately 86% seen once. Source material: peripheral blood. These receptors were taken from a man older than 75 with acute or convalescent COVID-19. The CDR3 runs from the conserved cysteine through the conserved F or W. A D gene is named only where the DNA matches it firmly. The size field is filled for only some rows; it gives once, few, many or a size class.

D,J,V,size,DNA,CDR3
TRBD1,TRBJ1-1,TRBV6-4,NA,TGTGCCAGCAGTGACACCGGGACAGGTGACACTGAAGCTTTCTTT,CASSDTGTGDTEAFF
TRBD2,TRBJ2-7,TRBV4-1,few,TGCGCCAGCAGCCAAGATCCCGGGACTAGCGGGGGGAGTACCTACGAGCAGTACTTC,CASSQDPGTSGGSTYEQYF
NA,TRBJ1-6,TRBV5-5,NA,TGTGCCAGCAGCTTGGGGCCAGATTCACCCCTCCACTTT,CASSLGPDSPLHF
NA,TRBJ1-5,TRBV6-5,NA,TGTGCCAGCAGTTACAGGGAGGGGCAGCCCCAGCATTTT,CASSYREGQPQHF
NA,TRBJ1-1,TRBV19,few,TGTGCCAGTAGTATGGGGGGGTACTCGGGTTCCGAAGCTTTCTTT,CASSMGGYSGSEAFF
NA,TRBJ2-7,TRBV5-6,once,TGTGCCAGCAGCTTGGAACTAAAATACTACGAGCAGTACTTC,CASSLELKYYEQYF
NA,TRBJ2-1,TRBV7-9,NA,TGTGCCAGCAGCGGCGAGCGGCTGGGAGTTTACAATGAGCAGTTCTTC,CASSGERLGVYNEQFF
NA,TRBJ2-7,TRBV6-6,NA,TGTGCCAGCAGTTATGCCCGATGGAGTACCTACGAGCAGTACTTC,CASSYARWSTYEQYF
NA,TRBJ1-2,TRBV5-1,NA,TGCGCCAGCAGCCCAGGACAGCACGCTAACTATGGCTACACCTTC,CASSPGQHANYGYTF
TRBD2,TRBJ2-7,TRBV11-2,NA,TGTGCCAGCAGTCCATACAGCGGGGCTCTATCCTACGAGCAGTACTTC,CASSPYSGALSYEQYF
TRBD1,TRBJ1-1,TRBV10-1,NA,TGCGCCAGCAGCCGGGACAGGGTTGGTACTGAAGCTTTCTTT,CASSRDRVGTEAFF
TRBD1,TRBJ1-1,TRBV9,NA,TGTGCCAGCAGCGTTTCCGGGACAGGGCTGGGGGGCACTGAAGCTTTCTTT,CASSVSGTGLGGTEAFF
NA,TRBJ2-7,TRBV18,NA,TGTGCCAGCTCACCATATCGGGGAGGCAGCTCAACTCGGGCCTACGAGCAGTACTTC,CASSPYRGGSSTRAYEQYF
NA,TRBJ2-3,TRBV10-1,NA,TGCGCCAGCAGCCCTCGTAGGGGGGATACGCAGTATTTT,CASSPRRGDTQYF
TRBD1,TRBJ1-6,TRBV7-8,few,TGTGCCAGCAGCTTAAAGGGACAGACAGCGGGTAATTCACCCCTCCACTTT,CASSLKGQTAGNSPLHF